Listed here are 17 T cell receptor beta chains from one sample, sequenced in a study of Ad26.COV2.S vaccination and SARS-CoV-2 variants. Generated by immunoSEQ multiplex PCR, the TCRdb table keeps only in-frame clones and is missing some. The table lists 360,000 or so clones, over 75% of them singletons. Treatment indicated: about 20 received Ad26.COV2.S at low or high dose, single or two shots; a few received placebo; per-sample allocation not given. Sampling occurred on day 63 after the first vaccine or placebo injection. Sample: peripheral blood, taken in a trial of Ad26.COV2.S vaccine versus placebo. The receptors come from a person aged 18-60 years who received the Ad26.COV2.S COVID-19 vaccine or a placebo.

The CDR3 region is CASSEAGLGAYNEQFF. Here the CDR3 DNA reads TGTGCCAGCAGTGAAGCGGGACTAGGGGCCTACAATGAGCAGTTCTTC. This chain uses TRBV2 with TRBJ2-1, with 8 bases lining up with TRBD2. Trimming removed 0 bases from V and 2 bases from J; junction bases left unmatched: 3. CDR1 and CDR2 from the germline V gene are SNHLY and FYNNEI. The CDR3 sequence is 16 residues long. Drawing the rest from reference TRBV2 and TRBJ2-1, the complete variable domain is EPEVTQTPSHQVTQMGQEVILRCVPISNHLYFYWYRQILGQKVEFLVSFYNNEISEKSEIFDDQFSVERPDGSNFTLKIRSTKLEDSAMYFCASSEAGLGAYNEQFFGPGTRLTVL.

CDR3 DNA: TGTGCCAGCAGCGTAACTAGCGGGAGCTCCTACGAGCAGTACTTC. Amino acid sequence: CASSVTSGSSYEQYF. V usage is TRBV7-2 and J usage is TRBJ2-7; 11 bases are shared with TRBD2. This CDR3 has 15 amino acids. Looked up from germline, CDR1 is SGHTA and CDR2 is FQGNSA. V trimming: 5 bases; J trimming: 0 bases; junction bases outside the gene matches: 3.

The chain uses TRBV19 and TRBJ1-5; D uncertain. CDR1 LNHDA and CDR2 SQIVND come from the germline V gene (reference sequence). The CDR3 loop spans 14 amino acids. Trimming left V 5 bases short and J 2 bases short, with 10 bases between. CDR3 coding DNA: TGTGCCAGTAGTGTTGACGGACGCAATCAGCCCCAGCATTTT. This codes for CASSVDGRNQPQHF.

The V call is TRBV5-1, the J call TRBJ1-1; D is undetermined. CDR1 is SGHRS, CDR2 YFSETQ, per germline. Trimming removed 0 bases from V and 3 bases from J, with 12 bases in between. The CDR3 spans 15 residues. The CDR3: CASSLDPGPDTEAFF. The CDR3 bases are TGCGCCAGCAGCTTGGACCCAGGTCCGGACACTGAAGCTTTCTTT.

The chain joins TRBV7-2 to TRBJ2-7; 8 bases line up with TRBD1. Germline lookup yields CDR1 SGHTA and CDR2 FQGNSA. The J segment lost 3 bases and the V segment lost 6 bases, leaving 4 bases of the junction unmatched. The CDR3 has 13 amino acids. This CDR3 is CASRVTGVYEQYF. In DNA, the CDR3 is TGTGCCAGCAGAGTGACAGGGGTCTACGAGCAGTACTTC. The full variable domain, with the rest looked up from reference TRBV7-2 and TRBJ2-7, is GAGVSQSPSNKVTEKGKDVELRCDPISGHTALYWYRQSLGQGLEFLIYFQGNSAPDKSGLPSDRFSAERTGGSVSTLTIQRTQQEDSAVYLCASRVTGVYEQYFGPGTRLTVT.

V is TRBV4-2 and J is TRBJ1-6, with D uncertain. This CDR3 is 16 amino acids long. V shed 5 bases and J shed 0 bases, with 11 bases lying between them. Germline V gene data show CDR1 as LGHNA and CDR2 as YNFKEQ. The DNA for the CDR3 is TGTGCCAGCAGCGAACAGTTAAGCTCCTATAATTCACCCCTCCACTTT. Translating it yields CASSEQLSSYNSPLHF.

This chain uses TRBV6-1 with TRBJ2-7; D unclear. V lost 0 bases to trimming and J lost 4 bases, with 10 bases between them. Germline values: CDR1 MNHNS, CDR2 SASEGT. The length of the CDR3 is 14 residues. CDR3 sequence (DNA): TGTGCCAGCAGTGAAGCGCTAGGGTTGTACGAGCAGTACTTC. Its translation is CASSEALGLYEQYF.

V is TRBV10-3 and J is TRBJ1-1; D is unresolved. Germline assignment: CDR1 ENHRY and CDR2 SYGVKD. V was pared by 7 bases and J by 3 bases, with 12 bases between. This CDR3 has 13 amino acids. The CDR3: CAIMNTKDTEAFF. The CDR3, as DNA: TGTGCCATCATGAACACAAAGGACACTGAAGCTTTCTTT.

This chain connects TRBV24-1 to TRBJ2-3; 8 nucleotides line up with TRBD1. The CDR3 sequence is 14 residues long. The ends lost 3 bases at V and 4 bases at J; junction bases unmatched: 2. Germline V gives CDR1 KGHDR, CDR2 SFDVKD. CDR3 DNA sequence: TGTGCCACCAGTGATCCGACAGGGGCAGATACGCAGTATTTT. It encodes CATSDPTGADTQYF.

The rearrangement joins TRBV4-2 to TRBJ1-4, with no clear D. Per the germline V gene, CDR1 is LGHNA and CDR2 is YNFKEQ. V was shortened by 0 bases and J by 8 bases, with 10 bases between the two germline ends. The CDR3 has 14 residues. The CDR3 nucleotides are TGTGCCAGCAGCCAAGAGAGAGTATCGGAAAAACTGTTTTTT. Protein product: CASSQERVSEKLFF.

J is TRBJ2-2 and V is TRBV5-1; tentatively, D is TRBD2 (7 bases). The CDR3 contains 15 residues. The V end lost 7 bases, the J end lost 4 bases, and 17 bases lay between the germline ends. CDR1 is SGHRS, CDR2 YFSETQ, per germline. The CDR3 region has the DNA TGCGCCAGCGGAAAGGGGGGGGCTGGCACCGGGGAGCTGTTTTTT. The encoded protein is CASGKGGAGTGELFF.

The chain carries TRBV28 and TRBJ1-2; TRBD1 matches at 7 bases. The length of the CDR3 is 11 residues. Germline loops: CDR1 MDHEN, CDR2 SYDVKM. After removal of 8 bases from V and 8 bases from J, the junction contained 5 bases not matched to a gene. CDR3 bases: TGTGCCAGCTACAGGGGTAAGGGCTACACCTTC. It codes for CASYRGKGYTF.

The chain combines TRBV30 with TRBJ1-3, with D tentatively TRBD1 (5 bases). Germline V gene sequence: CDR1 GTSNPN, CDR2 SVGIG (reference sequence). This CDR3 spans 17 amino acids. V shed 1 base and J shed 0 bases, with 16 bases lying between them. DNA of the CDR3: TGTGCCTGGAGTGGGCCCTCAGTTGGGGCCTCTGGAAACACCATATATTTT. It is translated as CAWSGPSVGASGNTIYF. The full variable domain, with the rest looked up from reference TRBV30 and TRBJ1-3, is SQTIHQWPATLVQPVGSPLSLECTVEGTSNPNLYWYRQAAGRGLQLLFYSVGIGQISSEVPQNLSASRPQDRQFILSSKKLLLSDSGFYLCAWSGPSVGASGNTIYFGEGSWLTVV.

V is TRBV5-1 and J is TRBJ1-2, with D tentatively TRBD1 (6 bases). V dropped 2 bases and J dropped 7 bases, with 15 bases sitting between them. Germline CDR1 and CDR2: SGHRS and YFSETQ. This CDR3 region has 14 residues. As DNA, the CDR3 is TGCGCCAGCAGCTTTGGGGCAGGGGATCGTGGCTACACCTTC. It encodes CASSFGAGDRGYTF.

The chain is built from TRBV6-5 and TRBJ2-1; D uncertain. Germline lookup yields CDR1 MNHEY and CDR2 SVGAGI. The CDR3 sequence is 13 residues long. Trimming removed 6 bases from V and 5 bases from J, with 11 bases in between. The CDR3 protein is CASSYQTDNEQFF. CDR3 DNA: TGTGCCAGCAGCTATCAGACCGACAATGAGCAGTTCTTC.

CDR3 residues: CASSYSTGRVYEQYF. The CDR3 region has the DNA TGTGCCAGCAGTTACTCGACAGGAAGAGTTTACGAGCAGTACTTC. The chain couples TRBV6-5 to TRBJ2-7; possible D gene TRBD1, 6 bases. Germline V lookup: CDR1 MNHEY, CDR2 SVGAGI. The CDR3 covers 15 residues. V lost 0 bases and J lost 4, with 13 bases in between.

This sequence joins TRBV9 and TRBJ2-2, with D possibly being TRBD1 or TRBD2 (6 bases each). Germline values: CDR1 SGDLS, CDR2 YYNGEE. Trimming removed 0 bases from V and 2 bases from J, with 11 bases in between. CDR3 length: 16 residues. The CDR3 reads CASSVGGGPNTGELFF. CDR3 sequence (DNA): TGTGCCAGCAGCGTAGGTGGGGGGCCAAACACCGGGGAGCTGTTTTTT.